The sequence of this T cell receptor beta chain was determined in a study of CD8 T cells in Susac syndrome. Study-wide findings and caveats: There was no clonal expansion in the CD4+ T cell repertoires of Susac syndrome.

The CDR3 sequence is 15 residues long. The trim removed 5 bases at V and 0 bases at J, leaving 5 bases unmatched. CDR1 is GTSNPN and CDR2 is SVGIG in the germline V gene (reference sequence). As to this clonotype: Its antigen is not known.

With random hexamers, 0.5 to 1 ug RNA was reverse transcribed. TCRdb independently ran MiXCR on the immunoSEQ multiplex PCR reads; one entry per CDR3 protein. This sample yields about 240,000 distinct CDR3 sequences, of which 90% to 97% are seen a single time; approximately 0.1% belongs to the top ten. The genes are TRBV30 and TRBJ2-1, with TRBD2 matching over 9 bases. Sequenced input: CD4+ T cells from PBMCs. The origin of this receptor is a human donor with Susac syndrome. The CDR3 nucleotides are TGTGCCTGGGAAGGGACTAGCTCCTCCTACAATGAGCAGTTCTTC. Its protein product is CAWEGTSSSYNEQFF. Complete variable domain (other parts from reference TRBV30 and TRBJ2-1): SQTIHQWPATLVQPVGSPLSLECTVEGTSNPNLYWYRQAAGRGLQLLFYSVGIGQISSEVPQNLSASRPQDRQFILSSKKLLLSDSGFYLCAWEGTSSSYNEQFFGPGTRLTVL.